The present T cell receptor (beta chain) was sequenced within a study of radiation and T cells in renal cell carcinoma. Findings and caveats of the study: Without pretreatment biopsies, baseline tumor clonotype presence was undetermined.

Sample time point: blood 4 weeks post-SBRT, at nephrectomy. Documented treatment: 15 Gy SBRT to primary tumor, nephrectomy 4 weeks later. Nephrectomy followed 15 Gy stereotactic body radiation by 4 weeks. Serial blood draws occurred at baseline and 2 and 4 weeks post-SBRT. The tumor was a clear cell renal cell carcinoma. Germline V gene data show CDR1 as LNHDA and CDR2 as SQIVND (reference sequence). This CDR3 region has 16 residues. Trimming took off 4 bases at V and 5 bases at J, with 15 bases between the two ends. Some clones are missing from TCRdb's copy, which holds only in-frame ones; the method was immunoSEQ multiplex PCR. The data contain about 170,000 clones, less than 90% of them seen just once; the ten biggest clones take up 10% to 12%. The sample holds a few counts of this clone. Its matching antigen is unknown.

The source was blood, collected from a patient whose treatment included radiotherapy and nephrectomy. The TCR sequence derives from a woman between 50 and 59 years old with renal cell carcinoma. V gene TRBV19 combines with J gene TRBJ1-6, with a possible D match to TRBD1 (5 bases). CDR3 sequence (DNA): TGTGCCAGTAGTAAAACCCCAGGGTCGGATAATTCACCCCTCCACTTT. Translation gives CASSKTPGSDNSPLHF.